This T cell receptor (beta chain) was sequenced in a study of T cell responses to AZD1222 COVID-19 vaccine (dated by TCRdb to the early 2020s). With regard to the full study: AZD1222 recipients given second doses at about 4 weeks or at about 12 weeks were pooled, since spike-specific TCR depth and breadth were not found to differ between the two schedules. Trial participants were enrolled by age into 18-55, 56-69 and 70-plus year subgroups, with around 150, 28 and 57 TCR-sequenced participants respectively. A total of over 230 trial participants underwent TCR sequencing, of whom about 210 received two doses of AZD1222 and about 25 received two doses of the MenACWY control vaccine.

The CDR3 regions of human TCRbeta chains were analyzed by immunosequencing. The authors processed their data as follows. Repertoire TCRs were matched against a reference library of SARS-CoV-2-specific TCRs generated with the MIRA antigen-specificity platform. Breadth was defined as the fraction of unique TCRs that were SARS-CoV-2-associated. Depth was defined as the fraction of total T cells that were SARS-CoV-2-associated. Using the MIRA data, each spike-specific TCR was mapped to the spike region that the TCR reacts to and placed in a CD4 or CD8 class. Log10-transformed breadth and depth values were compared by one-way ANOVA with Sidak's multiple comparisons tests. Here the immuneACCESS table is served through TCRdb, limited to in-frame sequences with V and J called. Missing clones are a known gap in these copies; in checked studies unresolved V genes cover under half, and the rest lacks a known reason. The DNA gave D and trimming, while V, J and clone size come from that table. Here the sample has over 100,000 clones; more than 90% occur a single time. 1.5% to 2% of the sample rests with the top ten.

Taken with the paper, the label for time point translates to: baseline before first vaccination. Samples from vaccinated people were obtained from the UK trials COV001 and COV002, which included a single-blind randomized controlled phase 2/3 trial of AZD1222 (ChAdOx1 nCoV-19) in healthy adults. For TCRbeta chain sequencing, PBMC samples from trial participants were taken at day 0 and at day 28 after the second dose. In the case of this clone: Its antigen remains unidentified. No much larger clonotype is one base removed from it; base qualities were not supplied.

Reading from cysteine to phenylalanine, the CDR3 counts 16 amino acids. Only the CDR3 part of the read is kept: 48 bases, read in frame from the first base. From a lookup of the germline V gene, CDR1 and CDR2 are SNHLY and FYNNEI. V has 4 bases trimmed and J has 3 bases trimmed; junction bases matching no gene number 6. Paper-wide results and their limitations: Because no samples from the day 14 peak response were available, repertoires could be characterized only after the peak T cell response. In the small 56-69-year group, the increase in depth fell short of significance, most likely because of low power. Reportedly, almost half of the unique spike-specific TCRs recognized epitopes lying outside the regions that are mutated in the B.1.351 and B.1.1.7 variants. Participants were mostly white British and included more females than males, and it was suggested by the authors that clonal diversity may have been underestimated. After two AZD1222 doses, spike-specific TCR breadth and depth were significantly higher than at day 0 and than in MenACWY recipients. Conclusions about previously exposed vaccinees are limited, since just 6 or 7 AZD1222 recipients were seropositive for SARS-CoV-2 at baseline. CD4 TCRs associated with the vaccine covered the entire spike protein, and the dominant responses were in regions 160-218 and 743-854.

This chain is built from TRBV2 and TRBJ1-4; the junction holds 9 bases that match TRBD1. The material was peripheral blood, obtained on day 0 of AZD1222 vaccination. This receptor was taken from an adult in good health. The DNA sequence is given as TGTGCCAGCAGTGGGACCGGGACAGGGTCTAATGAAAAACTGTTTTTT. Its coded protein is CASSGTGTGSNEKLFF. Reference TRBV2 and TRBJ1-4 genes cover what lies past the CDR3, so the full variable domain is EPEVTQTPSHQVTQMGQEVILRCVPISNHLYFYWYRQILGQKVEFLVSFYNNEISEKSEIFDDQFSVERPDGSNFTLKIRSTKLEDSAMYFCASSGTGTGSNEKLFFGSGTQLSVL.